These T cell receptor beta chains were read from a single sample in a study of vaccination and CD4 T cells after COVID-19. What these receptors recognize is not known. Each CDR3 protein gets one entry after TCRdb re-called the PCR reads with MiXCR. The table records some 10,000 distinct CDR3 sequences, under 55% of them present only once. The sample comprised CD4+ T cells from blood, cultured in vitro. These receptors were obtained from a human donor in good health. Each CDR3 is given with its conserved first and last residue. The D gene is left open where the match is weak. Clone size appears in some rows only: once, few, many, or a class for an expanded clone.

abundance	j_gene	d_gene	v_gene	CDR3aa	CDR3nt
few	TRBJ2-7	-	TRBV23-1	CASSQSNCDSSYEQYF	TGCGCCAGCAGTCAATCGAACTGCGACAGCTCCTACGAGCAGTACTTC
-	TRBJ1-6	-	TRBV5-1	CASGSAGATAPLHF	TGCGCCAGCGGCTCGGCGGGGGCAACGGCACCCCTCCACTTT
-	TRBJ2-7	-	TRBV20-1	CSARVHEQYF	TGCAGTGCTAGAGTCCACGAGCAGTACTTC
medium-sized	TRBJ1-5	TRBD1	TRBV19	CASSIEGQGYQPQHF	TGTGCCAGTAGTATCGAGGGACAGGGGTATCAGCCCCAGCATTTT
-	TRBJ2-3	-	TRBV5-4	CASSFPPTDTQYF	TGTGCCAGCAGCTTTCCCCCCACAGATACGCAGTATTTT
-	TRBJ2-5	-	TRBV19	CASSIDLFQETQYF	TGTGCCAGTAGTATAGATCTGTTCCAAGAGACCCAGTACTTC
-	TRBJ2-7	TRBD1	TRBV6-2/TRBV6-3	CASSIRQGAYEQYF	TGTGCCAGCAGTATCCGACAGGGGGCCTACGAGCAGTACTTC
-	TRBJ2-1	-	TRBV20-1	CSAGTLNEQFF	TGCAGTGCTGGGACCCTGAATGAGCAGTTCTTC
few	TRBJ1-2	TRBD1	TRBV28	CASSSYAHRGLAGPYGYTF	TGTGCCAGCAGTTCGTACGCTCACAGGGGTCTCGCAGGTCCCTATGGCTACACCTTC
-	TRBJ2-7	-	TRBV2	CASSRPDFSLGQYF	TGTGCCAGCAGTCGGCCGGACTTCAGCCTTGGACAGTACTTC
once	TRBJ1-1	-	TRBV14	CASSQEPGWDPGTEAFF	TGTGCCAGCAGCCAAGAGCCGGGGTGGGACCCTGGGACTGAAGCTTTCTTT
-	TRBJ2-5	TRBD2	TRBV10-3	CASESGTRETQYF	TGTGCCTCGGAGTCCGGGACTAGAGAGACCCAGTACTTC
few	TRBJ1-6	TRBD1	TRBV6-1	CASSAATGGVGSPLHF	TGTGCCAGCAGTGCAGCGACAGGGGGGGTTGGGTCACCCCTCCACTTT
-	TRBJ2-3	-	TRBV11-2	CASSLRGAGTDTQYF	TGTGCCAGCAGCTTACGGGGGGCCGGCACAGATACGCAGTATTTT
few	TRBJ2-1	-	TRBV6-2/TRBV6-3	CASSYSPMPGNEQFF	TGTGCCAGCAGTTACAGCCCTATGCCGGGGAATGAGCAGTTCTTC
-	TRBJ1-1	-	TRBV2	CASLKQYNTEAFF	TGTGCCAGCCTCAAACAGTATAACACTGAAGCTTTCTTT
-	TRBJ2-1	TRBD1	TRBV11-2	CASSSRDRGRDEQFF	TGTGCCAGCAGCTCCCGGGACAGGGGGAGGGATGAGCAGTTCTTC
few	TRBJ2-7	TRBD2	TRBV6-5	CASSSRLAVAYEQYF	TGTGCCAGCAGTTCCCGACTAGCCGTGGCCTACGAGCAGTACTTC
-	TRBJ1-5	TRBD1	TRBV6-1	CASRSGGQGQPQHF	TGTGCCAGCAGATCAGGGGGTCAGGGTCAGCCCCAGCATTTT
-	TRBJ1-2	-	TRBV27	CASSFQGRSGGYTF	TGTGCCAGCAGTTTTCAAGGCCGGTCTGGCGGCTACACCTTC
-	TRBJ1-2	-	TRBV11-2	CASSSLNALRQRGYGYTF	TGTGCCAGCAGCTCATTAAATGCCCTGAGGCAACGGGGCTATGGCTACACCTTC
once	TRBJ2-1	TRBD2	TRBV10-3	CAISERSSGNYNEQFF	TGTGCCATCAGTGAGCGGAGTAGCGGGAACTACAATGAGCAGTTCTTC
-	TRBJ2-5	TRBD2	TRBV19	CASRLAGETQYF	TGTGCCAGTAGACTAGCGGGAGAGACCCAGTACTTC
-	TRBJ1-6	TRBD1	TRBV12-3/TRBV12-4	CASNQQGRSSPLHF	TGTGCCAGCAACCAACAGGGGCGAAGTTCACCCCTCCACTTT
-	TRBJ2-3	TRBD2	TRBV19	CASSIPGLRRYF	TGTGCCAGTAGTATACCGGGACTACGGCGGTATTTT
-	TRBJ2-5	-	TRBV7-6	CASSPGSNQETQYF	TGTGCCAGCAGCCCTGGGAGCAACCAAGAGACCCAGTACTTC
-	TRBJ2-6	-	TRBV7-2	CASSLVMQGPALGANVLTF	TGTGCCAGCAGCTTAGTTATGCAGGGGCCCGCTCTGGGGGCCAACGTCCTGACTTTC
-	TRBJ2-2	-	TRBV7-9	CASSLIGRNTGELFF	TGTGCCAGCAGCTTAATCGGGAGGAACACCGGGGAGCTGTTTTTT
-	TRBJ1-1	-	TRBV5-4	CASSDLTENTEAFF	TGTGCCAGCAGCGACCTGACAGAGAACACTGAAGCTTTCTTT
-	TRBJ1-2	-	TRBV9	CASSGFGYGYTF	TGTGCCAGCAGCGGGTTTGGGTATGGCTACACCTTC
-	TRBJ2-3	-	TRBV7-9	CASSRVTDTQYF	TGTGCCAGCAGCAGGGTTACAGATACGCAGTATTTT
-	TRBJ2-2	-	TRBV7-2	CASRWGQNTGELFF	TGTGCCAGCAGGTGGGGGCAGAACACCGGGGAGCTGTTTTTT
-	TRBJ2-7	-	TRBV28	CASSPRTPQLYEQYF	TGTGCCAGCAGCCCGCGGACGCCGCAACTCTACGAGCAGTACTTC
once	TRBJ2-7	TRBD2	TRBV10-3	CAIRRLAGGYYEQYF	TGTGCCATCAGGAGACTAGCGGGAGGCTACTACGAGCAGTACTTC
-	TRBJ1-1	TRBD1	TRBV7-2	CASTPRRGLAEAFF	TGTGCCAGCACCCCCCGGAGGGGGCTAGCGGAAGCTTTCTTT
-	TRBJ1-1	TRBD1	TRBV7-9	CASSLGQAVNTEAFF	TGTGCCAGCAGCCTCGGACAGGCCGTGAACACTGAAGCTTTCTTT
few	TRBJ2-7	-	TRBV20-1	CSAVDRHEQYF	TGCAGTGCTGTCGACCGTCACGAGCAGTACTTC
-	TRBJ2-3	-	TRBV27	CASSLQGADTQYF	TGTGCCAGCAGTCTACAAGGAGCAGATACGCAGTATTTT
-	TRBJ1-2	-	TRBV6-1	CASSEGAENYGYTF	TGTGCCAGCAGTGAAGGGGCAGAAAACTATGGCTACACCTTC
medium-sized	TRBJ1-2	TRBD1	TRBV20-1	CSARETKEGASYTF	TGCAGCGCTAGAGAGACGAAGGAGGGGGCGAGCTACACCTTC
-	TRBJ2-2	TRBD1	TRBV7-6	CASSRNWGQGGAGELFF	TGTGCCAGCAGCCGAAATTGGGGACAGGGAGGAGCCGGGGAGCTGTTTTTT
few	TRBJ1-6	-	TRBV5-8	CASSLARVTSPLHF	TGTGCCAGCAGCCTCGCCAGGGTCACTTCACCCCTCCACTTT
once	TRBJ2-7	-	TRBV27	CASSFFGVEQYF	TGTGCCAGCAGTTTCTTCGGGGTCGAGCAGTACTTC
-	TRBJ2-2	TRBD1	TRBV28	CASTLGQGLNTGELFF	TGTGCCAGCACCCTCGGACAGGGACTTAACACCGGGGAGCTGTTTTTT
-	TRBJ2-1	TRBD2	TRBV6-2/TRBV6-3	CASRTSGNYNEQFF	TGTGCCAGCAGGACTAGCGGTAACTACAATGAGCAGTTCTTC
few	TRBJ2-2	TRBD2	TRBV10-3	CATGTSGTNTGELFF	TGTGCCACAGGGACTAGCGGGACGAACACCGGGGAGCTGTTTTTT
few	TRBJ1-2	-	TRBV5-3	CASPGVGYTF	TGTGCCAGCCCTGGGGTTGGCTACACCTTC
-	TRBJ2-1	-	TRBV6-2/TRBV6-3	CASSRDTYNEQFF	TGTGCCAGCAGTCGGGACACCTACAATGAGCAGTTCTTC
-	TRBJ1-2	-	TRBV9	CASSVGGLNGYTF	TGTGCCAGCAGCGTAGGTGGGTTGAACGGCTACACCTTC
few	TRBJ2-7	-	TRBV20-1	CSAEDSAYEQYF	TGCAGTGCGGAGGACAGTGCCTACGAGCAGTACTTC
few	TRBJ1-5	TRBD1	TRBV6-1	CASSEARADRVRNQPQHF	TGTGCCAGCAGTGAAGCGAGGGCCGACAGGGTCCGCAATCAGCCCCAGCATTTT
once	TRBJ2-3	TRBD2	TRBV15	CATSRGMTSGKGPYTDTQYF	TGTGCCACCAGCAGAGGGATGACTAGCGGGAAGGGCCCCTACACAGATACGCAGTATTTT
-	TRBJ2-1	TRBD2	TRBV24-1	CATSDSTSGLAGYNEQFF	TGTGCCACCAGTGACTCAACGTCGGGACTAGCGGGATACAATGAGCAGTTCTTC